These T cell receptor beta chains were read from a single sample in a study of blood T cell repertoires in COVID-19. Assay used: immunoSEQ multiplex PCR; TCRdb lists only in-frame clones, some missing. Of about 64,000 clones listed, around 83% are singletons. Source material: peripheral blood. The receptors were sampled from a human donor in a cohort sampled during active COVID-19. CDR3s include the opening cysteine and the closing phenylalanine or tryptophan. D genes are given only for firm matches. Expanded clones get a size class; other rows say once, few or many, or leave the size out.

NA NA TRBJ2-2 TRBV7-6 CASREDRFTGELFF TGTGCCAGCAGGGAAGACAGGTTCACCGGGGAGCTGTTTTTT
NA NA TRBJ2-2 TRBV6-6 CASSSLNWYTGELFF TGTGCCAGCAGTTCGCTGAACTGGTACACCGGGGAGCTGTTTTTT
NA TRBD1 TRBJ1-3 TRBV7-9 CASSLGQGPGNTIYF TGTGCCAGCAGCTTAGGACAGGGCCCTGGAAACACCATATATTTT
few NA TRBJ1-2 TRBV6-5 CASRTGFGYTF TGTGCCAGCAGAACAGGGTTCGGCTACACCTTC
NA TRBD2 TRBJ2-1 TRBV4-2 CASKRGASGEYNEQFF TGTGCCAGCAAAAGGGGGGCTAGCGGGGAATACAATGAGCAGTTCTTC
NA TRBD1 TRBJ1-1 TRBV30 CAWSVGTGNTEAFF TGTGCCTGGTCGGTGGGGACAGGGAACACTGAAGCTTTCTTT
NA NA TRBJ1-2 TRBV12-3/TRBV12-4 CASSYGQFEGYTF TGTGCCAGCAGTTACGGACAGTTTGAGGGCTACACCTTC
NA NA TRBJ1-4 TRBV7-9 CASSFRDIREKLFF TGTGCCAGCAGCTTCCGGGACATTCGGGAAAAACTGTTTTTT
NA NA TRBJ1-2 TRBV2 CASSEGQIYGYTF TGTGCCAGCAGTGAAGGACAGATCTATGGCTACACCTTC
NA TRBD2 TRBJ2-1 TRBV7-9 CASSLAPSGLEQFF TGTGCCAGCAGCTTAGCGCCTAGCGGGTTGGAGCAGTTCTTC
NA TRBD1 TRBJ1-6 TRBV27 CASSLRDSDYNSPLHF TGTGCCAGCAGTTTACGGGACAGCGATTATAATTCACCCCTCCACTTT
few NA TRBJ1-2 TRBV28 CASETGRKINYGYTF TGTGCCAGCGAAACAGGGAGAAAAATTAACTATGGCTACACCTTC
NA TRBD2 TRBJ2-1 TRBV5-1 CASSPLLGLAGRSWIF TGCGCCAGCAGCCCTCTATTGGGACTAGCGGGGCGGTCCTGGATCTTC
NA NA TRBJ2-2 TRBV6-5 CASSYSATPTGELFF TGTGCCAGCAGTTACTCTGCGACTCCCACCGGGGAGCTGTTTTTT
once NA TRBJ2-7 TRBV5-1 CASSRLQGSDEQYF TGCGCCAGCAGCCGATTACAGGGATCCGACGAGCAGTACTTC
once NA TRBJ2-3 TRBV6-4 CASSGQGGDTQYF TGTGCCAGCAGTGGGCAGGGCGGAGATACGCAGTATTTT
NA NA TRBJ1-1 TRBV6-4 CASSGPGGRSTEAFF TGTGCCAGCAGTGGGCCCGGGGGAAGGAGCACTGAAGCTTTCTTT
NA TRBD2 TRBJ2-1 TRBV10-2 CASRGLAEINEQFF TGCGCCAGCCGGGGACTAGCGGAAATCAATGAGCAGTTCTTC
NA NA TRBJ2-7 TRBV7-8 CASSLGPVFNEQYF TGTGCCAGCAGCTTAGGCCCGGTGTTCAACGAGCAGTACTTC
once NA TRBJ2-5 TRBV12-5 CAPPAGSEETQYF TGTGCCCCTCCCGCAGGGTCGGAAGAGACCCAGTACTTC
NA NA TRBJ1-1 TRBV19 CATNLGASGTEAFF TGTGCCACCAACCTGGGGGCGAGTGGGACTGAAGCTTTCTTT
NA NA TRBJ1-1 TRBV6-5 CATPPGEWTEAFF TGTGCCACCCCGCCGGGGGAATGGACTGAAGCTTTCTTT
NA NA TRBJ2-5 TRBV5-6 CASKDSDGETQYF TGTGCCAGCAAGGACTCGGACGGTGAGACCCAGTACTTC
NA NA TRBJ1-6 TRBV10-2 CASRLDWGSDSPLHF TGCGCCAGCAGATTAGATTGGGGCAGCGATTCACCCCTCCACTTT
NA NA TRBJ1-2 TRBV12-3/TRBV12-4 CASSFQGYGYTF TGTGCCAGCAGTTTCCAGGGATATGGCTACACCTTC
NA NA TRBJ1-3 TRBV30 CAWSSGNTIYF TGTGCCTGGAGTAGCGGAAACACCATATATTTT
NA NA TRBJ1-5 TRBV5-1 CASSLVGGNYQPQHF TGCGCCAGCAGCTTGGTTGGAGGGAATTATCAGCCCCAGCATTTT
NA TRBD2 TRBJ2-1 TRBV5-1 CASSLGVWLAAYNEQFF TGCGCCAGCAGCTTGGGCGTGTGGCTAGCGGCCTACAATGAGCAGTTCTTC
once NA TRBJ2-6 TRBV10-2 CASSEYYRLGSSGANVLTF TGCGCCAGCAGTGAGTACTATCGGCTGGGGAGCTCTGGGGCCAACGTCCTGACTTTC
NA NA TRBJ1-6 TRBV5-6 CASSLRVIAEGSPLHF TGTGCCAGCAGCTTGCGGGTGATAGCGGAGGGATCACCCCTCCACTTT
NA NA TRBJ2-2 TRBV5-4 CASSLGQKNTGELFF TGTGCCAGCAGCTTGGGTCAGAAAAACACCGGGGAGCTGTTTTTT
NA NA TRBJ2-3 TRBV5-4 CASSSGPVRDTDTQYF TGTGCCAGCAGCTCGGGGCCGGTGCGGGACACAGATACGCAGTATTTT
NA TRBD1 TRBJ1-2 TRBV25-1 CASSEPGAGGNYGYTF TGTGCCAGCAGTGAACCGGGGGCAGGGGGCAACTATGGCTACACCTTC
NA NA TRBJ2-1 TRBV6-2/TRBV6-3 CASSGSSYNEQFF TGTGCCAGCAGCGGGAGCTCCTACAATGAGCAGTTCTTC
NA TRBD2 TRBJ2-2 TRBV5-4 CASRRRTSGGLNTGELFF TGTGCCAGCAGGCGGCGGACTAGCGGGGGGCTGAACACCGGGGAGCTGTTTTTT
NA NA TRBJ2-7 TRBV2 CASSERRGGGYEQYF TGTGCCAGCAGTGAACGGCGGGGTGGTGGATACGAGCAGTACTTC
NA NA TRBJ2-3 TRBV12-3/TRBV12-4 CASRQSDTQYF TGTGCCAGCAGACAATCAGATACGCAGTATTTT